This is a list of T cell receptor beta chains from one sample in a study of T cell repertoires in cytomegalovirus infection. TCRdb redid the calling of the reads with MiXCR, one entry per CDR3 protein. Of 490,000 or so distinct CDR3 sequences in the sample, approximately 11% are singletons; the top ten hold roughly 10%. Material for sequencing was PBMCs. These TCRs come from a human donor in good health (CMV status not recorded). Some clones in this sample may be carry-over from other donors' samples. Both conserved end residues are part of each CDR3. The D gene is left open where the match is weak. Clone size, where shown, is once, few, many, or a class for clones that have expanded.

D	V	length	size	J	CDR3	DNA
-	TRBV4-2	14	-	TRBJ2-2	CASSQAWGVGELFF	TGTGCCAGCAGCCAAGCCTGGGGGGTCGGGGAGCTGTTTTTT
TRBD1	TRBV19	14	-	TRBJ1-3	CASSMDRGGNTIYF	TGTGCCAGTAGCATGGACAGGGGTGGAAACACCATATATTTT
-	TRBV14	12	-	TRBJ2-1	CASTPSAGEQFF	TGTGCCAGCACCCCATCGGCAGGGGAGCAGTTCTTC
TRBD2	TRBV5-4	15	many	TRBJ2-5	CASMGTSGLGGTQYF	TGTGCCAGCATGGGGACTAGCGGGCTCGGCGGGACCCAGTACTTC
-	TRBV7-9	17	many	TRBJ2-7	CASSLGFMGGRSYEQYF	TGTGCCAGCAGCTTAGGATTTATGGGAGGCCGCTCCTACGAGCAGTACTTC
-	TRBV6-1	13	few	TRBJ2-5	CASSEGAGETQYF	TGTGCCAGCAGTGAAGGAGCCGGAGAGACCCAGTACTTC
-	TRBV7-9	12	-	TRBJ2-7	CASSLEFGEQYF	TGTGCCAGCAGCCTAGAATTTGGTGAGCAGTACTTC
TRBD1	TRBV2	16	few	TRBJ1-2	CATQAGGQGHSYGYTF	TGTGCCACACAGGCGGGGGGACAGGGCCATAGCTATGGCTACACCTTC
-	TRBV28	13	-	TRBJ2-5	CASSLIIQETQYF	TGTGCCAGCAGTTTGATCATCCAAGAGACCCAGTACTTC
TRBD2	TRBV23-1	15	many	TRBJ2-2	CASSRTSGSTGELFF	TGTGCCAGCAGCCGGACTAGCGGGAGCACCGGGGAGCTGTTTTTT
TRBD1	TRBV10-3	19	-	TRBJ2-1	CAIRRSPGTGMSSYNEQFF	TGTGCCATCAGACGCAGTCCCGGGACAGGTATGAGCTCCTACAATGAGCAGTTCTTC
-	TRBV20-1	13	few	TRBJ2-1	CSPLGGSYNEQFF	TGCAGCCCTTTAGGGGGTTCCTACAATGAGCAGTTCTTC
-	TRBV7-6	15	many	TRBJ1-1	CASSLGLRERTEAFF	TGTGCCAGCAGCTTGGGACTGCGGGAGAGGACTGAAGCTTTCTTT
-	TRBV12-3/TRBV12-4	14	many	TRBJ2-5	CASSLVRGQETQYF	TGTGCCAGCAGTCTCGTGAGGGGCCAAGAGACCCAGTACTTC
TRBD1	TRBV20-1	12	-	TRBJ1-2	CSATDRGYGYTF	TGCAGTGCTACCGACAGGGGGTATGGCTACACCTTC
-	TRBV20-1	14	few	TRBJ2-5	CSARAAGRQETQYF	TGCAGTGCTAGAGCCGCGGGGAGACAAGAGACCCAGTACTTC
-	TRBV2	13	many	TRBJ2-5	CASSGQAGETQYF	TGTGCCAGCAGTGGACAGGCGGGTGAGACCCAGTACTTC
-	TRBV7-9	13	many	TRBJ2-7	CASSHRGAYEQYF	TGTGCCAGCAGCCACCGAGGGGCCTACGAGCAGTACTTC
TRBD1	TRBV5-1	14	few	TRBJ1-2	CASSTTGTVYGYTF	TGCGCCAGCAGCACGACCGGGACAGTTTATGGCTACACCTTC
-	TRBV4-2	15	-	TRBJ2-1	CASSPDLSSYNEQFF	TGTGCCAGCAGCCCAGACCTCTCTTCCTACAATGAGCAGTTCTTC
TRBD1	TRBV5-1	17	many	TRBJ2-2	CASSLARTGRITGELFF	TGCGCCAGCAGCTTGGCAAGGACAGGGAGGATCACCGGGGAGCTGTTTTTT
-	TRBV7-8	14	many	TRBJ2-7	CASSRPIGMGEQYF	TGTGCCAGCAGCCGGCCGATAGGGATGGGCGAGCAGTACTTC
-	TRBV11-2	15	many	TRBJ2-7	CASRANRFRSYEQYF	TGTGCCAGCCGGGCTAACAGGTTTCGGTCCTACGAGCAGTACTTC
-	TRBV19	16	many	TRBJ2-5	CASSPLSGHQQETQYF	TGTGCCAGTAGTCCTCTCTCGGGACACCAACAAGAGACCCAGTACTTC
TRBD2	TRBV7-3	14	many	TRBJ2-3	CASSLIAGDDTQYF	TGTGCCAGCAGCTTAATTGCGGGGGATGATACGCAGTATTTT
-	TRBV5-1	14	few	TRBJ2-3	CASSPEARTDTQYF	TGCGCCAGCAGCCCCGAGGCTAGGACAGATACGCAGTATTTT
TRBD1	TRBV7-9	14	many	TRBJ1-6	CASSLRQGVSPLHF	TGTGCCAGCAGCCTACGACAGGGTGTTTCACCCCTCCACTTT
-	TRBV6-7	16	few	TRBJ1-6	CASSYRGQSSNSPLHF	TGTGCCAGCAGTTACAGGGGACAATCGAGTAATTCACCCCTCCACTTT
-	TRBV10-3	12	many	TRBJ2-1	CAITSSGDEQFF	TGTGCCATCACCTCCTCCGGCGATGAGCAGTTCTTC
-	TRBV12-3/TRBV12-4	14	few	TRBJ2-7	CASRRSGMTYEQYF	TGTGCCAGCAGGCGCTCCGGGATGACCTACGAGCAGTACTTC
-	TRBV6-2/TRBV6-3	13	many	TRBJ1-5	CASSVYSNQPQHF	TGTGCCAGCAGTGTCTATAGCAATCAGCCCCAGCATTTT
TRBD2	TRBV10-3	17	-	TRBJ2-7	CAISDRPSEREADEQYF	TGTGCCATCAGTGACCGCCCCTCTGAGCGGGAGGCGGACGAGCAGTACTTC
-	TRBV2	15	-	TRBJ1-1	CASSEYAGEGTEAFF	TGTGCCAGCAGTGAATATGCCGGGGAGGGGACTGAAGCTTTCTTT
-	TRBV7-3	15	few	TRBJ1-1	CASSLQATGNTEAFF	TGTGCCAGCAGCTTACAGGCGACTGGGAACACTGAAGCTTTCTTT
TRBD1	TRBV5-4	17	many	TRBJ2-1	CASSSRQGPSSYNEQFF	TGTGCCAGCAGCTCGAGACAGGGACCTAGCTCCTACAATGAGCAGTTCTTC
-	TRBV19	13	many	TRBJ1-1	CASSMRGDTEAFF	TGTGCCAGTAGCATGAGGGGGGACACTGAAGCTTTCTTT
-	TRBV20-1	15	many	TRBJ2-7	CSARDNGVFSYEQYF	TGCAGTGCTAGAGATAACGGGGTTTTCTCCTACGAGCAGTACTTC
TRBD1	TRBV7-6	12	many	TRBJ1-2	CASRGQDYGYTF	TGTGCCAGCAGGGGACAGGACTATGGCTACACCTTC
-	TRBV5-1	14	many	TRBJ1-1	CASSFRRMNTEAFF	TGCGCCAGCAGCTTTCGCCGCATGAACACTGAAGCTTTCTTT
-	TRBV7-2	14	many	TRBJ1-3	CASSFRDTGNTIYF	TGTGCCAGCAGCTTTCGGGATACTGGAAACACCATATATTTT
-	TRBV10-3	13	many	TRBJ1-6	CAISSRENSPLHF	TGTGCCATCAGCTCGCGGGAGAATTCACCCCTCCACTTT
TRBD2	TRBV28	16	few	TRBJ2-5	CASSFLPAGGQGTQYF	TGTGCCAGCAGTTTTCTTCCAGCGGGAGGCCAGGGGACCCAGTACTTC
TRBD1	TRBV4-1	15	-	TRBJ1-6	CASTQGGTGRSPLHF	TGCGCCAGCACCCAGGGGGGGACAGGCCGGTCACCCCTCCACTTT
TRBD1	TRBV25-1	14	-	TRBJ1-2	CASSDLRTGYGYTF	TGTGCCAGCAGTGATTTACGGACAGGGTATGGCTACACCTTC
-	TRBV20-1	15	-	TRBJ1-4	CSARDTGIRIEKLFF	TGCAGTGCTAGAGATACAGGGATTCGGATTGAAAAACTGTTTTTT
TRBD1	TRBV12-3/TRBV12-4	17	many	TRBJ1-3	CASSYPAGGEQGNTIYF	TGTGCCAGCAGTTATCCCGCAGGGGGCGAACAGGGAAACACCATATATTTT
-	TRBV14	13	-	TRBJ2-5	CASSPTRGETQYF	TGTGCCAGCAGCCCTACCCGGGGAGAGACCCAGTACTTC
-	TRBV7-9	16	-	TRBJ1-4	CASSLAIAFGGEKLFF	TGTGCCAGCAGCTTAGCGATCGCCTTCGGGGGTGAAAAACTGTTTTTT
TRBD2	TRBV6-4	15	many	TRBJ2-1	CASSLLSGGNNEQFF	TGTGCCAGCAGCCTTCTTTCGGGAGGCAACAATGAGCAGTTCTTC
TRBD2	TRBV6-2/TRBV6-3	18	many	TRBJ2-6	CASSARMGGFSGANVLTF	TGTGCCAGCAGTGCCCGGATGGGAGGGTTCTCTGGGGCCAACGTCCTGACTTTC
-	TRBV20-1	12	-	TRBJ2-5	CSAAPPWPDQYF	TGCAGTGCCGCACCCCCGTGGCCTGACCAGTACTTC